Listed here are 19 T cell receptor beta chains from one sample, sequenced in a study of T-cell reconstitution after alpha-beta-depleted transplantation in children. TCRbeta library construction was performed incorporating unique molecular identifiers. A single record per CDR3 protein comes from TCRdb applying MiXCR to the PCR reads. The data show 900,000 or so distinct CDR3 sequences, 16% seen once. The sequences come from PBMCs, mostly from graft donor cells, collected 360 days after TCRalphabeta/CD19-depleted stem cell transplant. Receptors originate from a male patient aged 10-17 years who had a stem cell transplant for acute lymphoblastic leukemia, so the T cells may come from the graft donor.

The rearrangement joins TRBV3-1 to TRBJ1-6; possibly TRBD1 for D (5 bases). The CDR3 contains 16 residues. Deletions cut 7 bases from V and 10 bases from J, with 23 bases between. Germline CDR1 and CDR2: LGHDT and YNNKEL (reference sequence). CDR3 DNA: TGTGCCAGCACCCACGGGGGGGGTCTGATACGGTCACCCCTCCACTTT. Translation: CASTHGGGLIRSPLHF.

The rearrangement links TRBV12-3 or TRBV12-4 to TRBJ2-3; 8 nucleotides match TRBD1. Trimming cost V 5 bases and J 4 bases; bases outside gene matches: 8. The CDR3 sequence is 15 residues long. This CDR3 is CASSRWTGSPDTQYF. The CDR3 nucleotides are TGTGCCAGCAGTCGTTGGACAGGGAGCCCAGATACGCAGTATTTT.

This clonotype was seen a handful of times. V is TRBV11-2 and J is TRBJ1-1; D is perhaps TRBD1 (5 bases). Trimming removed 7 bases at V and 0 bases at J, with 12 bases between. The germline V gene has CDR1 SGHAT and CDR2 FQNNGV. The CDR3 spans 14 residues. CDR3 bases: TGTGCCAGCAACGAACAGACAGTGAACACTGAAGCTTTCTTT. It is translated as CASNEQTVNTEAFF.

The chain recombines TRBV3-1 with TRBJ2-1, with D unresolved. Trimming shortened V by 4 bases and J by 2 bases, and 12 bases separated the two germline ends. The CDR3 consists of 15 residues. Germline V CDR1 and CDR2: LGHDT, YNNKEL (reference sequence). The CDR3 coding sequence is TGTGCCAGCAGCCCATTTGGAACCCCCTACAATGAGCAGTTCTTC. Amino acid sequence: CASSPFGTPYNEQFF.

This clonotype was counted between two and nine times. J is TRBJ2-3 and V is TRBV7-8, with D possibly TRBD1 on 6 matching bases. In germline, CDR1 is SGHVS, CDR2 FQNEAQ. Trimming cost V 4 bases and J 2 bases, with 22 bases left between them. The CDR3 sequence is 18 residues long. The DNA of the CDR3 is TGTGCCAGCAGCTCCCGGGACACCAACCCTCCCTTCACAGATACGCAGTATTTT. Translating it yields CASSSRDTNPPFTDTQYF.

The sample holds many counts of this clonotype. J is TRBJ2-1 and V is TRBV5-1; D is uncertain. V was clipped by 4 bases and J by 9 bases, with 8 bases between them. The CDR3 consists of 11 residues. The germline V gene encodes CDR1 SGHRS and CDR2 YFSETQ. CDR3 DNA sequence: TGCGCCAGCAGCCCGTCTAGTGAGCAGTTCTTC. Translating it yields CASSPSSEQFF.

This clonotype was counted ten times or more. The J gene is TRBJ1-1, the V gene TRBV12-3 or TRBV12-4, with 10 nucleotides matching TRBD1. V lost 5 bases and J lost 4; bases outside the gene matches: 1. CDR3 length: 13 amino acids. The CDR3 DNA follows: TGTGCCAGCAGTCGGACAGGGGGCACTGAAGCTTTCTTT. It encodes CASSRTGGTEAFF.

The gene calls are TRBV9 and TRBJ2-3; TRBD1 agrees at 8 bases. CDR1 is SGDLS, CDR2 YYNGEE, per germline. The CDR3 consists of 15 residues. J lost 4 bases, V lost 4 bases, and 8 bases had no gene match. The CDR3 is CASSLRGRRADTQYF. CDR3 DNA sequence: TGTGCCAGCAGCCTCAGGGGGCGGAGGGCAGATACGCAGTATTTT. Full variable domain (remainder filled in from reference TRBV9 and TRBJ2-3): DSGVTQTPKHLITATGQRVTLRCSPRSGDLSVYWYQQSLDQGLQFLIQYYNGEERAKGNILERFSAQQFPDLHSELNLSSLELGDSALYFCASSLRGRRADTQYFGPGTRLTVL.

The J gene is TRBJ2-6, the V gene TRBV7-9; no reliable D call. Germline lookup yields CDR1 SEHNR and CDR2 FQNEAQ (reference sequence). The CDR3 totals 15 residues. The V gene lost 6 bases and the J gene lost 0 bases, with 9 bases spanning the gap. CDR3: CASSWTLSGANVLTF. The CDR3 DNA follows: TGTGCCAGCAGTTGGACCCTCTCTGGGGCCAACGTCCTGACTTTC.

V usage is TRBV24-1 and J usage is TRBJ2-4; D is undetermined. Germline V gene lookup returns CDR1 KGHDR and CDR2 SFDVKD. Deletions cut 4 bases from V and 3 bases from J, with 9 bases between. CDR3 length: 14 residues. The CDR3 bases are TGTGCCACCAGTGACTTGGACGTCAAAAACATTCAGTACTTC. The encoded protein is CATSDLDVKNIQYF.

This clonotype has just a few counts. This rearrangement joins TRBV5-1 to TRBJ2-7; 9 positions match TRBD1. Trimming took 6 bases from V and 2 from J; bases not matched to a gene: 9. CDR1 is SGHRS and CDR2 is YFSETQ in the germline V gene. The CDR3 totals 15 residues. CDR3 protein: CASTKPGTGPYEQYF. The CDR3 DNA reads as TGCGCCAGCACAAAACCCGGGACAGGGCCCTACGAGCAGTACTTC. The full variable domain, completed using reference TRBV5-1 and TRBJ2-7, is KAGVTQTPRYLIKTRGQQVTLSCSPISGHRSVSWYQQTPGQGLQFLFEYFSETQRNKGNFPGRFSGRQFSNSRSEMNVSTLELGDSALYLCASTKPGTGPYEQYFGPGTRLTVT.

This sequence joins TRBV2 and TRBJ1-1; D is undetermined. V dropped 1 base and J dropped 1 base, with 7 bases sitting between them. Germline V lookup: CDR1 SNHLY, CDR2 FYNNEI. This CDR3 comprises 14 residues. The CDR3 spells CASSEGRRNTEAFF. The CDR3 nucleotides read TGTGCCAGCAGTGAAGGCCGTCGGAACACTGAAGCTTTCTTT.

The table lists this clonotype with many counts. The chain employs TRBV7-9 and TRBJ2-3, with D tentatively TRBD1 or TRBD2 (5 bases each). The V end lost 0 bases, the J end lost 1 base, and 8 bases lay between the germline ends. Germline lookup yields CDR1 SEHNR and CDR2 FQNEAQ (reference sequence). The CDR3 runs to 15 residues. The CDR3 here is CASSLAGRGTDTQYF. The DNA for the CDR3 is TGTGCCAGCAGCTTAGCGGGACGTGGCACAGATACGCAGTATTTT.

This clonotype was counted a few times. This chain links TRBV10-3 with TRBJ2-3; D tentatively reads TRBD1 or TRBD2 (5 bases each). The CDR3 extends over 15 amino acids. V dropped 3 bases and J dropped 3 bases, with 13 bases sitting between them. Germline-derived CDR1 and CDR2 are ENHRY and SYGVKD. CDR3 residues: CAISDFGGATDTQYF. The CDR3 DNA follows: TGTGCCATCAGTGATTTTGGGGGAGCAACAGATACGCAGTATTTT.

This clonotype was detected ten times or more. The chain links TRBV20-1 to TRBJ1-5, with D unclear. The CDR3 totals 15 residues. V shed 3 bases and J shed 4 bases, with 16 bases lying between them. Looked up from germline, CDR1 is DFQATT and CDR2 is SNEGSKA (reference sequence). DNA for the CDR3: TGCAGTGCTAGTCGCAGGCCCAGTTATAATCAGCCCCAGCATTTT. Its protein product is CSASRRPSYNQPQHF.

This clonotype was counted a few times. DNA for the CDR3: TGCGCCAGCAGCGAGGCCCCAGGAGGACTAGCGGGACTCCGGAATGAGCAGTTCTTC. Protein: CASSEAPGGLAGLRNEQFF. This chain links TRBV5-1 with TRBJ2-1; 12 bases line up with TRBD2. Germline-derived CDR1 and CDR2 are SGHRS and YFSETQ. The CDR3 has 19 amino acids. With 4 bases clipped from V and 7 bases from J, the junction kept 18 bases outside the gene matches.

This clonotype was detected only a few times. The chain is built from TRBV7-8 and TRBJ1-2; tentatively, D is TRBD1 (6 bases). The V end lost 5 bases, the J end lost 7 bases, and 20 bases lay between the germline ends. The CDR3 sequence is 15 residues long. Germline-derived CDR1 and CDR2 are SGHVS and FQNEAQ. CDR3 DNA: TGTGCCAGCAGCCCGCAGGGGACCACTCTAGGTGGCTACACCTTC. Translating gives CASSPQGTTLGGYTF. The full variable domain, in which reference TRBV7-8 and TRBJ1-2 provide the parts outside the CDR3, is GAGVSQSPRYKVAKRGQDVALRCDPISGHVSLFWYQQALGQGPEFLTYFQNEAQLDKSGLPSDRFFAERPEGSVSTLKIQRTQQEDSAVYLCASSPQGTTLGGYTFGSGTRLTVV.

For the CDR3, the DNA is TGTGCCATCAGTGAGTCGGCGGGGCTCAAAGTAGCCAAAAACATTCAGTACTTC. This gives the protein CAISESAGLKVAKNIQYF. The chain couples TRBV10-3 to TRBJ2-4, with D perhaps TRBD2 (6 bases). CDR3 size: 18 residues. Germline assignment: CDR1 ENHRY and CDR2 SYGVKD. V was pared by 0 bases and J by 0 bases, with 15 bases between.

Only a few counts were recorded for this clonotype. The chain recombines TRBV5-1 with TRBJ2-3, with 13 bases fitting TRBD2. J lost 2 bases, V lost 0 bases, and 3 bases had no gene match. Germline CDR1 SGHRS, CDR2 YFSETQ. The CDR3 contains 17 residues. CDR3 sequence: CASSLVGLAGFTDTQYF. The CDR3 DNA reads as TGCGCCAGCAGCTTGGTGGGACTAGCGGGATTCACAGATACGCAGTATTTT. The full variable domain, rest sourced from reference TRBV5-1 and TRBJ2-3, is KAGVTQTPRYLIKTRGQQVTLSCSPISGHRSVSWYQQTPGQGLQFLFEYFSETQRNKGNFPGRFSGRQFSNSRSEMNVSTLELGDSALYLCASSLVGLAGFTDTQYFGPGTRLTVL.